At least ten counts were recorded for the clone carrying this T cell receptor beta chain. Hyperthyroidism of Graves' type that showed no ophthalmopathy progression within 18 months was stable. These data belong to a study of T cells in Graves' hyperthyroidism and ophthalmopathy. Amplification of TCR beta CDR3 regions used RNA as the template. First-round RT-PCR targeting the TCR CDR3 was performed with the HTBI primer set. TCRdb called the multiplex PCR reads again in MiXCR, with one record for every CDR3 protein. The sample shows roughly 630,000 distinct CDR3 sequences, roughly 14% of them seen only once. This receptor was obtained from a woman in her thirties with Graves' hyperthyroidism. What was sequenced was blood.

CDR3 in DNA: TGTGCCAGCAGCTTAACCGGGGTAGAGACCCAGTACTTC. Its protein is CASSLTGVETQYF. The chain couples TRBV7-3 to TRBJ2-5, with D possibly matching TRBD2 (5 bases). There are 13 residues in the CDR3. CDR1 SGHTA and CDR2 FQGTGA come from the germline V gene. The germline V and J ends were trimmed by 0 bases and 4 bases, with 6 bases remaining between them.